These 18 T cell receptor beta chains were all obtained from the same sample, sequenced in a study of T cell responses to AZD1222 COVID-19 vaccine (dated by TCRdb to the early 2020s). Library prep was done by the immunoSEQ multiplex PCR assay. TCRdb limited this immuneACCESS table to in-frame rearrangements with V and J called. A share of clones is missing; checked studies link under half to unresolved V genes, and the rest is unexplained. For this sample the table gives tens of thousands of clones, of which around 80% were detected only once. In total, the top ten clones hold roughly 20% of the sample. The time point label, as the study defines it: baseline before first vaccination. The sample was peripheral blood, taken on day 0 of AZD1222 vaccination. The source is an adult in good health.

CDR3 protein: CASSQVPGAAAGELFF. The CDR3 DNA sequence: TGCGCCAGCAGCCAAGTTCCGGGAGCGGCCGCCGGGGAGCTGTTTTTT. The gene calls are TRBV4-1 and TRBJ2-2; D is possibly TRBD2 (6 bases). Germline assignment: CDR1 MGHRA and CDR2 YSYEKL. The CDR3 is 16 amino acids. Trimming shortened V by 1 base and J by 6 bases, and 15 bases separated the two germline ends.

J is TRBJ2-1 and V is TRBV24-1; TRBD1 agrees at 9 bases. Germline V gene lookup returns CDR1 KGHDR and CDR2 SFDVKD. J was trimmed by 5 bases and V by 0 bases; bases with no gene match: 7. CDR3 size: 17 residues. CDR3 residues: CATSDLQGDRAHNEQFF. CDR3 DNA: TGTGCCACCAGTGATTTGCAGGGGGACAGGGCCCACAATGAGCAGTTCTTC.

Only one count was recorded for this clone. The V gene is TRBV27, the J gene TRBJ1-4; D call uncertain. Trimming removed 7 bases from V and 0 bases from J, with 9 bases in between. This CDR3 has 14 residues. Germline V CDR1 and CDR2: MNHEY, SMNVEV (reference sequence). For the CDR3, the DNA is TGTGCCAGCACCCAGGATGCAACTAATGAAAAACTGTTTTTT. Its translation: CASTQDATNEKLFF.

The chain carries TRBV18 and TRBJ2-1, with TRBD2 matching 13 bases. Germline V lookup: CDR1 KGHSH, CDR2 LQKENI. The ends lost 8 bases at V and 5 bases at J; junction bases unmatched: 6. This CDR3 has 15 residues. CDR3 loop: CASMTGLAGNNEQFF. In DNA, the CDR3 is TGTGCCAGCATGACGGGACTAGCGGGAAACAATGAGCAGTTCTTC.

The chain uses TRBV2 and TRBJ1-5; a weak D match, TRBD1 (5 bases). Trimming pared 6 bases from V and 7 bases from J, leaving 16 bases between. This CDR3 is built from 14 residues. Germline values: CDR1 SNHLY, CDR2 FYNNEI. CDR3 in DNA: TGTGCCAGCAGGATGGGGTCTGGGGGACAGCCCCAGCATTTT. The encoded protein is CASRMGSGGQPQHF. Supplemented by reference TRBV2 and TRBJ1-5, the full variable domain reads EPEVTQTPSHQVTQMGQEVILRCVPISNHLYFYWYRQILGQKVEFLVSFYNNEISEKSEIFDDQFSVERPDGSNFTLKIRSTKLEDSAMYFCASRMGSGGQPQHFGDGTRLSIL.

The chain combines TRBV15 with TRBJ2-2; possible D gene TRBD2, 5 bases. Germline loops: CDR1 LNHNV, CDR2 YYDKDF (reference sequence). The CDR3 is 14 amino acids. With 5 bases removed from V and 6 bases from J, the gap between germline ends came to 13 bases. This chain's CDR3 is CATSPRLEAGELFF. The CDR3 DNA sequence: TGTGCCACCAGCCCCCGCTTGGAGGCCGGGGAGCTGTTTTTT. The full variable domain, with the rest looked up from reference TRBV15 and TRBJ2-2, is DAMVIQNPRYQVTQFGKPVTLSCSQTLNHNVMYWYQQKSSQAPKLLFHYYDKDFNNEADTPDNFQSRRPNTSFCFLDIRSPGLGDTAMYLCATSPRLEAGELFFGEGSRLTVL.

V and J are TRBV7-2 and TRBJ2-7, with 7 bases identical to TRBD1. Germline CDR1 reads SGHTA; CDR2 reads FQGNSA. This CDR3 is 14 amino acids long. The junction had 3 bases not matched to a gene; V was cut back by 1 base and J by 3 bases. CDR3 nucleotides: TGTGCCAGCAGCTTAGGGCAGGGGGTCTACGAGCAGTACTTC. This codes for CASSLGQGVYEQYF.

The genes are TRBV19 and TRBJ1-1, with D uncertain. The CDR3 consists of 17 residues. V shed 0 bases and J shed 3 bases, with 17 bases lying between them. In germline, CDR1 is LNHDA, CDR2 SQIVND (reference sequence). The CDR3 coding sequence is TGTGCCAGTAGTATAGATGGGATTTATAATCTGGACACTGAAGCTTTCTTT. It specifies CASSIDGIYNLDTEAFF. Drawing the rest from reference TRBV19 and TRBJ1-1, the complete variable domain is DGGITQSPKYLFRKEGQNVTLSCEQNLNHDAMYWYRQDPGQGLRLIYYSQIVNDFQKGDIAEGYSVSREKKESFPLTVTSAQKNPTAFYLCASSIDGIYNLDTEAFFGQGTRLTVV.

J is TRBJ1-3 and V is TRBV18; D possibly corresponds to TRBD1 (5 bases). Trimming took 6 bases from V and 0 from J, leaving 12 bases between them. The CDR3 is 15 amino acids. Germline lookup yields CDR1 KGHSH and CDR2 LQKENI. The DNA of the CDR3 is TGTGCCAGCTCGTCCGACGGGACCTCTGGAAACACCATATATTTT. It translates to CASSSDGTSGNTIYF.

This sequence joins TRBV7-2 and TRBJ1-1; D is ambiguous. The CDR3 is 13 amino acids. V gave up 2 bases and J gave up 6 bases, with 10 bases separating them. Looked up from germline, CDR1 is SGHTA and CDR2 is FQGNSA. The CDR3 DNA sequence: TGTGCCAGCAGCTTAATCGCCCGACCTGAAGCTTTCTTT. Translation: CASSLIARPEAFF.

The J gene is TRBJ2-1, the V gene TRBV7-2; possibly TRBD2 for D (6 bases). From germline, CDR1 is SGHTA and CDR2 FQGNSA. The length of the CDR3 is 16 residues. V lost 8 bases to trimming and J lost 3 bases, with 20 bases between them. CDR3 DNA sequence: TGTGCCAGCGGTCGAGCCGGGAGCCCCAACTACAATGAGCAGTTCTTC. It codes for CASGRAGSPNYNEQFF. Filled out from reference TRBV7-2 and TRBJ2-1, the complete variable domain reads GAGVSQSPSNKVTEKGKDVELRCDPISGHTALYWYRQSLGQGLEFLIYFQGNSAPDKSGLPSDRFSAERTGGSVSTLTIQRTQQEDSAVYLCASGRAGSPNYNEQFFGPGTRLTVL.

In nucleotides, the CDR3 is TGTGCCAGTAATGGACTAGCGGGAGGGAACGAGCAGTACTTC. The encoded protein is CASNGLAGGNEQYF. This chain connects TRBV2 to TRBJ2-7; 15 bases map to TRBD2. The V gene end was trimmed by 9 bases and the J gene end by 5 bases; junction bases not matched to a gene: 5. This CDR3 has 14 amino acids. Germline-derived CDR1 and CDR2 are SNHLY and FYNNEI.

The V gene is TRBV5-1, the J gene TRBJ1-2; D unresolved. Germline CDR1 and CDR2: SGHRS and YFSETQ. V lost 4 bases and J lost 7, with 17 bases in between. The CDR3 has 14 residues. CDR3 region: CASSPDPGPLGYTF. The DNA for the CDR3 is TGCGCCAGCAGCCCCGACCCGGGTCCCCTTGGCTACACCTTC.

The table lists this clone with a count of one. The chain uses TRBV5-4 and TRBJ1-2; D remains ambiguous. There are 14 residues in the CDR3. The V and J ends lost 6 bases and 2 bases respectively, with 14 bases between them. Germline assignment: CDR1 SGHNT and CDR2 YYREEE (reference sequence). The CDR3 loop reads CASTPGGGNYGYTF. The CDR3 coding sequence is TGTGCCAGCACCCCTGGAGGCGGGAACTATGGCTACACCTTC.

The gene calls are TRBV30 and TRBJ2-1, with D perhaps matching TRBD1 (6 bases). CDR3 length equals 16 residues. The germline CDR1 and CDR2 sequences are GTSNPN and SVGIG (reference sequence). V lost 2 bases and J 6 bases, leaving 20 bases between the germline ends. The CDR3 here is CAWSWYGTKLSNEQFF. Written as DNA, the CDR3 is TGTGCCTGGAGTTGGTACGGGACAAAACTCAGCAATGAGCAGTTCTTC. Filled out from reference TRBV30 and TRBJ2-1, the complete variable domain reads SQTIHQWPATLVQPVGSPLSLECTVEGTSNPNLYWYRQAAGRGLQLLFYSVGIGQISSEVPQNLSASRPQDRQFILSSKKLLLSDSGFYLCAWSWYGTKLSNEQFFGPGTRLTVL.

The V call is TRBV5-1, the J call TRBJ2-3, with D perhaps given as TRBD1 or TRBD2 (5 bases each). V shed 0 bases and J shed 4 bases, with 9 bases lying between them. Germline V gene data show CDR1 as SGHRS and CDR2 as YFSETQ. This CDR3 is 14 amino acids long. The CDR3 here is CASSLERGPDTQYF. DNA of the CDR3: TGCGCCAGCAGCTTGGAACGGGGCCCAGATACGCAGTATTTT.

V gene TRBV9 combines with J gene TRBJ2-3; a weak D match, TRBD2 (5 bases). The germline V gene encodes CDR1 SGDLS and CDR2 YYNGEE. The length of the CDR3 is 15 residues. Between the trimmed V and J ends, which lost 0 bases and 1 base, there was a span of 9 bases. The CDR3 DNA reads TGTGCCAGCAGCGTAGGGGTTAGCGGCACAGATACGCAGTATTTT. It specifies CASSVGVSGTDTQYF.

The chain is built from TRBV12-3 or TRBV12-4 and TRBJ2-7, with D possibly matching TRBD2 (5 bases). CDR3 length equals 13 residues. The ends were cut back, 1 base at V and 3 bases at J, with 7 bases in the middle. DNA of the CDR3: TGTGCCAGCAGTTTAGGGACTCACTACGAGCAGTACTTC. It is translated as CASSLGTHYEQYF.